Below are 24 T cell receptor beta chains sequenced from a single sample in a study of blood T cell repertoires in COVID-19. Generated by immunoSEQ multiplex PCR, the TCRdb table keeps only in-frame clones and is missing some. This table holds about 41,000 clones, 70% to 90% found once. The sequencing input was peripheral blood. The receptors stem from a man in his 60s with acute or convalescent COVID-19.

V usage is TRBV11-2 and J usage is TRBJ2-1, with 11 positions matching TRBD2. The germline V gene has CDR1 SGHAT and CDR2 FQNNGV. The CDR3 covers 18 residues. V lost 5 bases and J lost 8; bases outside the gene matches: 17. CDR3 loop: CASSTRSSGGADRHEQFF. The CDR3 DNA follows: TGTGCCAGCAGCACCCGAAGTAGCGGGGGGGCCGATCGACATGAGCAGTTCTTC.

The genes are TRBV30 and TRBJ1-2; D possibly corresponds to TRBD1 (6 bases). Germline V gene lookup returns CDR1 GTSNPN and CDR2 SVGIG (reference sequence). The V gene lost 2 bases and the J gene lost 8 bases, with 15 bases spanning the gap. The CDR3 has 13 amino acids. The CDR3 is CAWSPDRLGGYTF. The CDR3 DNA sequence: TGTGCCTGGAGTCCCGACAGGCTAGGGGGCTACACCTTC.

V usage is TRBV7-9 and J usage is TRBJ1-5; maybe TRBD1 (5 bases). The V gene lost 5 bases and the J gene lost 8 bases, with 13 bases spanning the gap. CDR1 is SEHNR, CDR2 FQNEAQ, per germline (reference sequence). The CDR3 contains 13 residues. The CDR3 sequence is CASSNGGTEPQHF. Here the CDR3 DNA reads TGTGCCAGCAGCAACGGGGGGACGGAGCCCCAGCATTTT.

V gene TRBV3-1 (or the pseudogene TRBV3-2) combines with J gene TRBJ2-1; the match to TRBD2 covers 11 bases. The CDR3 contains 17 residues. Germline loops: CDR1 LGHDT, CDR2 YNNKEL (reference sequence). Germline trimming cut 4 bases from V and 2 bases from J; bases unmatched to any gene: 7. The CDR3 is CASSRGSSGGAYNEQFF. In nucleotides, the CDR3 is TGTGCCAGCAGCCGAGGTAGTAGCGGGGGGGCCTACAATGAGCAGTTCTTC.

V is TRBV4-3 and J is TRBJ2-3; no reliable D call. Germline V gives CDR1 LGHNA, CDR2 YSLEER. The CDR3 totals 15 residues. The V and J ends lost 4 bases and 4 bases respectively, with 15 bases between them. CDR3 DNA sequence: TGCGCCAGCAGCCTAAGCTGGCAGGTCGCAGATACGCAGTATTTT. Translating it yields CASSLSWQVADTQYF.

CDR3 in amino acids: CASSLVVSTSSGANVLTF. The CDR3 bases are TGTGCCAGCAGTTTAGTGGTCTCTACTAGTTCTGGGGCCAACGTCCTGACTTTC. V is TRBV27 and J is TRBJ2-6; D is perhaps TRBD2 (5 bases). The CDR3 is 18 residues long. Trimming removed 2 bases from V and 1 base from J, with 15 bases in between. Germline V gene sequence: CDR1 MNHEY, CDR2 SMNVEV (reference sequence).

The rearrangement uses TRBV7-6 and TRBJ2-3; 10 bases fit TRBD2. CDR3 length: 14 residues. Germline assignment: CDR1 SGHVS and CDR2 FNYEAQ. The junction had 1 base not matched to a gene; V was cut back by 1 base and J by 6 bases. CDR3 sequence: CASSLGAGGDTQYF. DNA for the CDR3: TGTGCCAGCAGCTTAGGAGCGGGGGGGGATACGCAGTATTTT.

The chain links TRBV6-2 or TRBV6-3 to TRBJ2-7; unclear D gene. The CDR3 runs to 12 residues. Trimming shortened V by 0 bases and J by 10 bases, and 10 bases separated the two germline ends. From germline, CDR1 is MNHEY and CDR2 SVGEGT. The CDR3 DNA reads TGTGCCAGCAGTTACTCGGTCCTTAGCCAGTACTTC. It codes for CASSYSVLSQYF.

CDR3 region: CASSSKTGEGTGELFF. As DNA, the CDR3 is TGTGCCAGCAGCTCTAAGACTGGCGAGGGAACCGGGGAGCTGTTTTTT. The chain carries TRBV13 and TRBJ2-2; tentatively, D is TRBD2 (5 bases). The CDR3 sequence is 16 residues long. Germline CDR1 PRHDT, CDR2 FYEKMQ (reference sequence). Between the trimmed V and J ends, which lost 4 bases and 5 bases, there was a span of 17 bases.

The J gene is TRBJ1-5, the V gene TRBV5-6; D is unclear. Germline CDR1 is SGHDT and CDR2 is YYEEEE. Between the trimmed V and J ends, which lost 0 bases and 3 bases, there was a span of 7 bases. The CDR3 extends over 14 amino acids. The CDR3 DNA sequence: TGTGCCAGCAGCTTGGGTACAGTCAATCAGCCCCAGCATTTT. Translation: CASSLGTVNQPQHF.

J is TRBJ1-3 and V is TRBV6-5; D possibly corresponds to TRBD1 (5 bases). Germline assignment: CDR1 MNHEY and CDR2 SVGAGI. This CDR3 has 16 amino acids. V lost 0 bases and J lost 0, with 9 bases in between. CDR3 in amino acids: CASSYSIQGSGNTIYF. CDR3 nucleotides: TGTGCCAGCAGTTACTCGATTCAGGGCTCTGGAAACACCATATATTTT.

This sequence joins TRBV29-1 and TRBJ1-1; tentatively, D is TRBD1 (5 bases). Trimming pared 4 bases from V and 1 base from J, leaving 19 bases between. Germline V gene data show CDR1 as SQVTM and CDR2 as ANQGSEA. This CDR3 region has 16 residues. CDR3 sequence reads: CSVVGVGQGRNTEAFF. CDR3 bases: TGCAGCGTTGTTGGGGTGGGGCAGGGAAGGAACACTGAAGCTTTCTTT.

The chain joins TRBV11-2 to TRBJ2-1; the D gene is possibly TRBD2 (6 bases). This CDR3 is built from 14 residues. CDR1 is SGHAT, CDR2 FQNNGV, per germline. The ends were cut back, 2 bases at V and 10 bases at J, with 15 bases in the middle. CDR3 in amino acids: CASSLMASSVEQFF. The CDR3 DNA sequence: TGTGCCAGCAGCTTAATGGCTTCTAGCGTAGAGCAGTTCTTC. Variable domain in full (rest from reference TRBV11-2 and TRBJ2-1): EAGVAQSPRYKIIEKRQSVAFWCNPISGHATLYWYQQILGQGPKLLIQFQNNGVVDDSQLPKDRFSAERLKGVDSTLKIQPAKLEDSAVYLCASSLMASSVEQFFGPGTRLTVL.

Only one count was recorded for this clone. The J gene is TRBJ2-7, the V gene TRBV6-2 or TRBV6-3, with 7 bases fitting TRBD1. V gave up 2 bases and J gave up 9 bases; unmatched junction bases: 10. This CDR3 is 14 amino acids long. From germline, CDR1 is MNHEY and CDR2 SVGEGT. CDR3 bases: TGTGCCAGCAGTTACGAGGCAGGGGGAAGTAGGCAGTACTTC. Amino acid sequence: CASSYEAGGSRQYF.

This sequence joins TRBV19 and TRBJ1-1; D unclear. This CDR3 contains 11 residues. The germline V gene encodes CDR1 LNHDA and CDR2 SQIVND (reference sequence). The ends were cut back, 8 bases at V and 5 bases at J, with 9 bases in the middle. The DNA for the CDR3 is TGTGCCAGTGGAGTCGGGACTGAAGCTTTCTTT. It is translated as CASGVGTEAFF.

The chain links TRBV30 to TRBJ1-2, with 7 bases identical to TRBD1. CDR1 is GTSNPN and CDR2 is SVGIG in the germline V gene (reference sequence). The CDR3 contains 14 residues. The trim removed 3 bases at V and 8 bases at J, leaving 12 bases unmatched. The CDR3 DNA follows: TGTGCCTGGAGCGCCTCGGGACAGATCCCAGGCTACACCTTC. This translates into CAWSASGQIPGYTF.

This clone has just one count. The V call is TRBV28, the J call TRBJ2-3; 8 nucleotides line up with TRBD2. V shed 7 bases and J 6 bases; nucleotides not matched to a gene: 18. The CDR3 is made up of 17 amino acids. Per germline, CDR1 MDHEN and CDR2 SYDVKM. CDR3 sequence: CASKMGAGAPTRDTQYF. The DNA for the CDR3 is TGTGCCAGCAAGATGGGAGCGGGGGCCCCAACCAGGGATACGCAGTATTTT.

This sequence joins TRBV30 and TRBJ2-2, with 10 nucleotides matching TRBD1. The CDR3 runs to 15 residues. Per germline, CDR1 GTSNPN and CDR2 SVGIG (reference sequence). Germline trimming cut 3 bases from V and 8 bases from J; bases unmatched to any gene: 9. CDR3 region: CAWSGRQGAFGELFF. CDR3 bases: TGTGCCTGGAGCGGACGACAGGGGGCGTTTGGGGAGCTGTTTTTT.

The rearrangement joins TRBV4-3 to TRBJ1-6, with 7 bases that match TRBD1. The CDR3 runs 15 residues. J gave up 8 bases and V 4 bases, and 8 bases lay outside the gene matches. Germline CDR1 reads LGHNA; CDR2 reads YSLEER. The CDR3 region is CASSPLTGLYSPLHF. CDR3 coding DNA: TGCGCCAGCAGCCCCTTGACAGGGTTGTATTCACCCCTCCACTTT.

The chain joins TRBV6-6 to TRBJ1-2, with a tentative D call TRBD1 (5 bases). The germline gives CDR1 MNHNY, CDR2 SVGAGI (reference sequence). V was clipped by 0 bases and J by 4 bases, with 12 bases between them. The CDR3 is 15 amino acids. The CDR3 DNA reads as TGTGCCAGCAGTTACTCGACGGGGGGGAGCTATGGCTACACCTTC. It codes for CASSYSTGGSYGYTF.

The gene calls are TRBV19 and TRBJ2-6, with TRBD1 identical over 7 bases. The ends lost 4 bases at V and 0 bases at J; junction bases unmatched: 3. The CDR3 is 16 amino acids. CDR1 and CDR2 (germline): LNHDA, SQIVND (reference sequence). CDR3 sequence (DNA): TGTGCCAGTAGTAGGGACAGTCGCTCTGGGGCCAACGTCCTGACTTTC. Amino acids: CASSRDSRSGANVLTF. The full variable domain, rest sourced from reference TRBV19 and TRBJ2-6, is DGGITQSPKYLFRKEGQNVTLSCEQNLNHDAMYWYRQDPGQGLRLIYYSQIVNDFQKGDIAEGYSVSREKKESFPLTVTSAQKNPTAFYLCASSRDSRSGANVLTFGAGSRLTVL.

This chain links TRBV5-8 with TRBJ2-7; 8 nucleotides agree with TRBD1. Germline V gene sequence: CDR1 SGHTS, CDR2 YDEGEE. The V gene end was trimmed by 0 bases and the J gene end by 2 bases; junction bases not matched to a gene: 1. The CDR3 extends over 14 amino acids. The CDR3: CASSLGTGTYEQYF. The CDR3 nucleotides read TGTGCCAGCAGCTTGGGGACAGGGACCTACGAGCAGTACTTC.

The chain combines TRBV9 with TRBJ2-5, with 10 bases matching TRBD1. The CDR3 runs to 15 residues. The trim removed 4 bases at V and 5 bases at J, leaving 8 bases unmatched. The V gene's germline CDR1 is SGDLS and CDR2 YYNGEE. The CDR3 sequence: CASSRRQGAQETQYF. The CDR3 DNA reads as TGTGCCAGCAGCCGAAGACAGGGGGCGCAGGAGACCCAGTACTTC. The complete variable domain, with remaining parts taken from reference TRBV9 and TRBJ2-5, reads DSGVTQTPKHLITATGQRVTLRCSPRSGDLSVYWYQQSLDQGLQFLIQYYNGEERAKGNILERFSAQQFPDLHSELNLSSLELGDSALYFCASSRRQGAQETQYFGPGTRLLVL.

CDR3 residues: CASSQEVRSETYEQYF. CDR3 sequence (DNA): TGCGCCAGCAGCCAAGAGGTTCGCAGCGAGACCTACGAGCAGTACTTC. The chain has TRBV4-3 and TRBJ2-7, with D unresolved. V was clipped by 0 bases and J by 2 bases, with 14 bases between them. This CDR3 spans 16 amino acids. Germline V CDR1 and CDR2: LGHNA, YSLEER.